This T cell receptor beta chain stems from a study of blood T cells in healthy people across ages. The CDR3 is 16 residues long. Looked up from germline, CDR1 is LGHNA and CDR2 is YNFKEQ. V lost 0 bases to trimming and J lost 0 bases, with 8 bases between them. A second PCR of roughly 7 to 11 cycles used a sample-barcoded 5' primer and a J-beta primer mix. MiXCR, run by TCRdb on the 5' RACE reads, gives a single entry per CDR3 protein. Of roughly 1,500,000 distinct CDR3 sequences in the sample, 40% to 50% were seen once. This chain uses TRBV4-2 with TRBJ2-2; unclear D gene. This receptor was taken from a woman between 18 and 30 years old in good health. The specimen was blood. CDR3 nucleotides: TGTGCCAGCAGCCAAGACCCCCAGGCGAACACCGGGGAGCTGTTTTTT. The encoded protein is CASSQDPQANTGELFF.